These T cell receptor beta chains were read from a single sample in a study of blood T cell repertoires in COVID-19. The method was immunoSEQ multiplex PCR; TCRdb's version includes in-frame clones alone and lacks a portion of them. This sample carries 150,000 to 200,000 clones, around four fifths of them seen once, and the ten largest clones take approximately 8%. The source material was peripheral blood. These TCRs come from a woman in her 70s with COVID-19, enrolled during active disease. Each CDR3 is given with its conserved first and last residue. D genes are given only for firm matches. Rows may omit the clone size; those that give it use once, few, many or a size class.

TRBD2,TRBJ2-2,TRBV6-2/TRBV6-3,NA,CASSLGEGRVAKNTGELFF,TGTGCCAGCAGCCTAGGGGAGGGGCGCGTAGCGAAGAACACCGGGGAGCTGTTTTTT
NA,TRBJ2-7,TRBV4-2,once,CASSLAPTPGQPYEQYF,TGTGCCAGCAGCCTCGCACCGACTCCGGGTCAACCCTACGAGCAGTACTTC
TRBD1,TRBJ2-2,TRBV3-1/TRBV3-2,NA,CASSQDLPTGGRNTGELFF,TGTGCCAGCAGCCAAGACCTCCCCACAGGGGGGCGGAACACCGGGGAGCTGTTTTTT
NA,TRBJ1-2,TRBV28,NA,CASSLTGYGYTF,TGTGCCAGCAGTTTAACAGGGTATGGCTACACCTTC
TRBD1,TRBJ2-6,TRBV6-2/TRBV6-3,once,CASSWDRVATGANVLTF,TGTGCCAGCAGTTGGGACAGGGTAGCGACTGGGGCCAACGTCCTGACTTTC
TRBD1,TRBJ1-5,TRBV19,NA,CASSMKTGTISNQPQHF,TGTGCCAGTAGTATGAAGACAGGGACGATAAGCAATCAGCCCCAGCATTTT
TRBD1,TRBJ1-2,TRBV5-1,NA,CASSLEPDRLYGYTF,TGCGCCAGCAGCTTGGAACCGGACAGGTTATATGGCTACACCTTC
NA,TRBJ1-2,TRBV7-3,many,CAGNPGQNYGYTF,TGTGCCGGGAACCCGGGACAAAACTATGGCTACACCTTC
NA,TRBJ1-1,TRBV6-1,NA,CASSEERVRYTEAFF,TGTGCCAGCAGTGAAGAGAGGGTTAGGTACACTGAAGCTTTCTTT
NA,TRBJ1-1,TRBV3-1/TRBV3-2,NA,CASSRLGARNTEAFF,TGTGCCAGCAGCCGCCTTGGGGCTCGGAACACTGAAGCTTTCTTT
NA,TRBJ1-4,TRBV7-2,NA,CASSLVLGGSHEKLFF,TGTGCCAGCAGCTTAGTCTTGGGAGGCAGCCATGAAAAACTGTTTTTT
NA,TRBJ1-3,TRBV10-2,NA,CASSTGNSGNTIYF,TGCGCCAGCAGCACAGGAAACTCTGGAAACACCATATATTTT
TRBD2,TRBJ2-3,TRBV5-1,NA,CASSSGTSGSDTQYF,TGCGCCAGCAGCTCCGGGACTAGCGGGAGTGATACGCAGTATTTT
NA,TRBJ1-4,TRBV5-1,NA,CASSPTTGGTNEKLFF,TGCGCCAGCAGCCCCACGACTGGTGGCACTAATGAAAAACTGTTTTTT
NA,TRBJ1-5,TRBV5-1,NA,CASSLFPEGNQPQHF,TGCGCCAGCAGCTTGTTTCCAGAGGGCAATCAGCCCCAGCATTTT
NA,TRBJ2-7,TRBV6-5,NA,CASSYHGQGFYEQYF,TGTGCCAGCAGTTACCATGGGCAGGGATTCTACGAGCAGTACTTC
NA,TRBJ2-7,TRBV9,once,CASSPEGSYEQYF,TGTGCCAGCAGCCCAGAGGGCTCCTACGAGCAGTACTTC
NA,TRBJ1-4,TRBV13,NA,CASSSWDLGGEKLFF,TGTGCCAGCAGCTCTTGGGACCTCGGAGGGGAAAAACTGTTTTTT
TRBD1,TRBJ1-2,TRBV20-1,NA,CSASRSGTGVYGYTF,TGCAGTGCTAGTCGGAGTGGGACAGGGGTCTATGGCTACACCTTC
NA,TRBJ2-3,TRBV5-4,NA,CASSFLRADTQYF,TGTGCCAGCAGCTTCCTGCGTGCAGATACGCAGTATTTT
NA,TRBJ1-1,TRBV19,NA,CASREEGGTEAFF,TGTGCCAGTAGAGAAGAAGGGGGTACTGAAGCTTTCTTT
NA,TRBJ1-2,TRBV10-3,NA,CAISESGEQQGYTF,TGTGCCATCAGTGAGTCAGGGGAACAGCAGGGCTACACCTTC
NA,TRBJ1-5,TRBV13,NA,CASSLNRNQPQHF,TGTGCCAGCAGCTTAAACAGAAATCAGCCCCAGCATTTT
NA,TRBJ2-3,TRBV12-2,NA,CASRFAGGVEDTQYF,TGTGCAAGTCGCTTTGCCGGGGGGGTGGAAGATACGCAGTATTTT
NA,TRBJ1-4,TRBV9,once,CASSVGFGTNDEKLFF,TGTGCCAGCAGCGTAGGTTTCGGGACAAATGATGAAAAACTGTTTTTT
TRBD1,TRBJ1-2,TRBV7-2,NA,CASSLDITGVSHGYTF,TGTGCCAGCAGCTTAGATATTACAGGGGTTTCCCATGGCTACACCTTC
NA,TRBJ2-7,TRBV24-1,NA,CATSDSGEFSYEQYF,TGTGCCACCAGTGATTCAGGGGAATTTTCCTACGAGCAGTACTTC
NA,TRBJ1-3,TRBV18,once,CASSPPAKGTGLISAIYF,TGTGCCAGCTCACCACCGGCAAAGGGTACAGGCTTAATTTCTGCCATATATTTT
NA,TRBJ2-2,TRBV13,few,CASLPRGRTNTGELFF,TGTGCCAGCTTACCCCGAGGGCGTACGAACACCGGGGAGCTGTTTTTT
TRBD1,TRBJ1-5,TRBV4-1,NA,CASSQGTGWSNQPQHF,TGCGCCAGCAGCCAAGGGACAGGGTGGAGCAATCAGCCCCAGCATTTT
NA,TRBJ2-2,TRBV6-1,NA,CASSEGYRQAPGELFF,TGTGCCAGCAGTGAGGGGTACCGACAGGCCCCCGGGGAGCTGTTTTTT
NA,TRBJ2-1,TRBV6-4,once,CASSSKQGGVEQFF,TGTGCCAGCAGCTCAAAACAGGGCGGCGTGGAGCAGTTCTTC
TRBD1,TRBJ1-1,TRBV19,NA,CASSIATGYTEAFF,TGTGCCAGTAGTATTGCGACAGGGTACACTGAAGCTTTCTTT
NA,TRBJ2-2,TRBV9,NA,CASSVGAVSGTGELFF,TGTGCCAGCAGCGTAGGGGCAGTCTCAGGCACCGGGGAGCTGTTTTTT
TRBD1,TRBJ2-6,TRBV12-5,NA,CASGLVQGQSSGANVLTF,TGTGCTAGTGGTTTGGTACAGGGGCAAAGCTCTGGGGCCAACGTCCTGACTTTC
NA,TRBJ2-3,TRBV24-1,once,CATSDSGVATDTQYF,TGTGCCACCAGTGATTCCGGGGTAGCCACAGATACGCAGTATTTT
NA,TRBJ2-6,TRBV3-1/TRBV3-2,once,CASSQVTGANVLTF,TGTGCCAGCAGCCAAGTTACTGGGGCCAACGTCCTGACTTTC
NA,TRBJ1-5,TRBV6-5,few,CASRRYPDQPQHF,TGTGCCAGCAGGCGGTACCCAGATCAGCCCCAGCATTTT
NA,TRBJ2-1,TRBV5-6,NA,CASSLGEQLVLDYNEQFF,TGTGCCAGCAGCTTGGGGGAACAACTAGTATTGGACTACAATGAGCAGTTCTTC
NA,TRBJ2-7,TRBV11-2,NA,CASSLVTGSYEQYF,TGTGCCAGCAGCTTAGTTACGGGATCCTACGAGCAGTACTTC
NA,TRBJ1-2,TRBV3-1/TRBV3-2,NA,CASSQMAGPFAGYTF,TGTGCCAGCAGCCAAATGGCGGGGCCCTTTGCGGGCTACACCTTC
NA,TRBJ2-3,TRBV30,NA,CAWNRDKGTDTQYF,TGTGCCTGGAACAGGGATAAAGGCACAGATACGCAGTATTTT
NA,TRBJ2-1,TRBV5-8,NA,CASSLEQGNEQFF,TGTGCCAGCAGCTTGGAGCAGGGCAATGAGCAGTTCTTC
NA,TRBJ1-4,TRBV28,NA,CASTNGLYSEKLFF,TGTGCCAGCACCAACGGTTTATATTCAGAAAAACTGTTTTTT
NA,TRBJ2-5,TRBV4-3,NA,CASSQGPGQGLETQYF,TGCGCCAGCAGCCAAGGGCCCGGTCAGGGCTTAGAGACCCAGTACTTC
NA,TRBJ1-5,TRBV7-2,NA,CASSLAPGNQPQHF,TGTGCCAGCAGCTTAGCACCAGGCAATCAGCCCCAGCATTTT
TRBD2,TRBJ2-5,TRBV9,NA,CASSPRGEETQYF,TGTGCCAGCAGCCCCCGGGGGGAAGAGACCCAGTACTTC
NA,TRBJ1-1,TRBV6-6,NA,CASSLMNTEAFF,TGTGCCAGCAGTCTCATGAACACTGAAGCTTTCTTT